Listed below are T cell receptor beta chains from one sample, sequenced in a study of T cell changes during pregnancy in multiple sclerosis. The method was immunoSEQ multiplex PCR; TCRdb's version includes in-frame clones alone and lacks a portion of them. Here the sample spans 50,000 to 60,000 clones, about nine tenths being singletons. The specimen was CD4+ T cells from peripheral blood mononuclear cells, collected in the second trimester of pregnancy. The source is a female donor with multiple sclerosis, enrolled in a pregnancy study. CDR3s include the opening cysteine and the closing phenylalanine or tryptophan. D genes are given only for firm matches. Only some rows state a clone size, as once, few, many or a class for expanded clones.

clone size	V gene	J gene	D gene	CDR3 DNA	CDR3 protein
NA	TRBV7-2	TRBJ2-7	NA	TGTGCCAGCAGCTTAGTTGGGGGGGCCTCCTACGAGCAGTACTTC	CASSLVGGASYEQYF
NA	TRBV19	TRBJ2-1	TRBD2	TGTGCCAGTAGTATATGGCGGGGGGGCCATTCGAGTGAGCAGTTCTTC	CASSIWRGGHSSEQFF
once	TRBV6-1	TRBJ1-5	NA	TGTGCCAGCAGTGAAAGGGGATATAGCAATCAGCCCCAGCATTTT	CASSERGYSNQPQHF
NA	TRBV2	TRBJ1-5	NA	TGTGCCAGCAGTGGACAGCTCATAAATCAGCCCCAGCATTTT	CASSGQLINQPQHF
NA	TRBV18	TRBJ1-5	NA	TGTGCCAGCTCACCACCGTCGGGGGGAACCCAGCATTTT	CASSPPSGGTQHF
NA	TRBV11-3	TRBJ2-2	NA	TGTGCCAGCAGCTTAGAGAGTTTCGGGCAGGGTAACACCGGGGAGCTGTTTTTT	CASSLESFGQGNTGELFF
NA	TRBV6-8	TRBJ2-1	TRBD1	TGTGCCAGCAGTGTAGGACAGGGGGGGTCTGACAATGAGCAGTTCTTC	CASSVGQGGSDNEQFF
NA	TRBV11-2	TRBJ1-1	NA	TGTGCCAGCAGCCTTTTGACAGTTGAAGCTTTCTTT	CASSLLTVEAFF
NA	TRBV29-1	TRBJ2-1	TRBD2	TGCAGCGTTGCAATTAGCGGGGGGGCCGGTGAGCAGTTCTTC	CSVAISGGAGEQFF
NA	TRBV7-8	TRBJ1-2	NA	TGTGCCAGCACCTCCTTGGCAGGAACCTATGGCTACACCTTC	CASTSLAGTYGYTF
NA	TRBV9	TRBJ1-6	NA	TGTGCCAGCAGCCCTGCAGGGAGGACATATAATTCACCCCTCCACTTT	CASSPAGRTYNSPLHF
NA	TRBV6-1	TRBJ2-3	NA	TGTGCCAGCAGTGAACTCGGCACAGATACGCAGTATTTT	CASSELGTDTQYF
NA	TRBV5-1	TRBJ1-2	TRBD1	TGCGCCAGCAGACCTGGGACAGGGGGCTATGGCTACACCTTC	CASRPGTGGYGYTF
NA	TRBV19	TRBJ1-5	TRBD1	TGTGCCAGTAGTATGGGACAGGTACTTCAATGGCCCCAGCATTTT	CASSMGQVLQWPQHF
once	TRBV2	TRBJ1-2	TRBD1	TGTGCCAGCGGACGGGACAGTGGCCCAGGCGGCTACACCTTC	CASGRDSGPGGYTF
NA	TRBV5-1	TRBJ2-3	NA	TGCGCCAGCAGCTTGCCAAGCGAGGATACGCAGTATTTT	CASSLPSEDTQYF
NA	TRBV5-1	TRBJ2-3	NA	TGCGCCAGCAGCTTGGGGGACTCATTCAGCACAGATACGCAGTATTTT	CASSLGDSFSTDTQYF
NA	TRBV25-1	TRBJ2-6	NA	TGTGCCAGCAGGGAGAGTGGGGCCAACGTCCTGACTTTC	CASRESGANVLTF
NA	TRBV7-3	TRBJ1-2	TRBD1	TGTGCCAGCAGCCTAGACAGGGCCGCCGGCGGCTACACCTTC	CASSLDRAAGGYTF
NA	TRBV7-9	TRBJ2-7	TRBD2	TGTGCCAGCAGCTCCCCGAGGATAGCGGGCTCCTACGAGCAGTACTTC	CASSSPRIAGSYEQYF
NA	TRBV10-2	TRBJ2-1	TRBD2	TGCGCCAGCAGCTCTAGCGGGGGCCGGAATGAGCAGTTCTTC	CASSSSGGRNEQFF
once	TRBV5-3	TRBJ1-2	NA	TGTGCCAGAAGCTTGGACAGCTATGGCTACACCTTC	CARSLDSYGYTF
NA	TRBV28	TRBJ2-7	NA	TGTGCCAGCAGGGGGGCTTATCCCTCCGAGCAGTACTTC	CASRGAYPSEQYF
once	TRBV19	TRBJ1-2	NA	TGTGCGTCGGGGGGTAGGGATGGCTACACCTTC	CASGGRDGYTF
once	TRBV7-3	TRBJ2-2	NA	TGTGCCAGCAGCTTTTACGGGAACACCGGGGAGCTGTTTTTT	CASSFYGNTGELFF
once	TRBV15	TRBJ2-5	TRBD2	TGTGCCACCAGCGGCCGCGGGGGGGGGCTGGAGACCCAGTACTTC	CATSGRGGGLETQYF
NA	TRBV2	TRBJ2-7	TRBD1	TGTGCCAGAACCGCCGGGACAGGTTCCTACGAGCAGTACTTC	CARTAGTGSYEQYF
NA	TRBV6-5	TRBJ1-1	TRBD1	TGTGCCAGCAGAAACAGGGGGCGAGGCACTGAAGCTTTCTTT	CASRNRGRGTEAFF
NA	TRBV2	TRBJ1-2	NA	TGTGCCAGCTATTCGTCTCGCTACACCTTC	CASYSSRYTF
once	TRBV2	TRBJ2-3	TRBD1	TGTGCCAGCAGAAAAGGACAGGCCACAGATACGCAGTATTTT	CASRKGQATDTQYF
NA	TRBV25-1	TRBJ2-3	TRBD1	TGTGCCAGCAGTAACCGGGACAGGGGACGAACAGATACGCAGTATTTT	CASSNRDRGRTDTQYF
NA	TRBV29-1	TRBJ2-2	NA	TGCAGCGTTCTCGGTCCCGGGGAGCTGTTTTTT	CSVLGPGELFF
NA	TRBV13	TRBJ2-3	TRBD2	TGTGCCAGCAGCTTAATGGCGGGGGTGCCCACAGATACGCAGTATTTT	CASSLMAGVPTDTQYF
NA	TRBV29-1	TRBJ1-2	NA	TGCAGCGTTGGAGAACAGGACTATGGCTACACCTTC	CSVGEQDYGYTF
NA	TRBV5-4	TRBJ2-3	NA	TGTGCCAGCAGCTTGGACAGGGTGAGCACAGATACGCAGTATTTT	CASSLDRVSTDTQYF
NA	TRBV5-1	TRBJ1-1	NA	TGCGCCAGCAGCATGAGACCAAGACAGGAGAACACTGAAGCTTTCTTT	CASSMRPRQENTEAFF
NA	TRBV6-5	TRBJ1-6	TRBD1	TGTGCCAGCAGTTACATCGGGGGACAGGGAAATTCACCCCTCCACTTT	CASSYIGGQGNSPLHF
NA	TRBV4-2	TRBJ2-3	TRBD2	TGTGCCAGCAGCCAGACTAGCGGGGCCCTGTGGGATACGCAGTATTTT	CASSQTSGALWDTQYF
NA	TRBV5-6	TRBJ1-2	TRBD1	TGTGCCAGCAGCATAACAGGGGAAATGGTCCGCTACACCTTC	CASSITGEMVRYTF
NA	TRBV5-1	TRBJ2-1	NA	TGCGCCAGCAACTTGGGCCCCACCGGGGGTGAGCAGTTCTTC	CASNLGPTGGEQFF
NA	TRBV19	TRBJ2-1	TRBD2	TGTGCCAGTAGACTAGCGGAGAGGGATGAGCAGTTCTTC	CASRLAERDEQFF
NA	TRBV29-1	TRBJ1-1	TRBD1	TGCAGCGTTGCCCGGGACAGCCACACTGAAGCTTTCTTT	CSVARDSHTEAFF
few	TRBV5-4	TRBJ2-7	TRBD1	TGTGCCAGCAGCCTAAGACAGGGAACCTACGAGCAGTACTTC	CASSLRQGTYEQYF
once	TRBV7-2	TRBJ1-2	NA	TGTGCCAGCAGCTTAGTCGCGGGGGCTGGCTACACCTTC	CASSLVAGAGYTF
NA	TRBV6-5	TRBJ1-5	NA	TGTGCCAGCAGTCGAGCCTACGATAGCAATCAGCCCCAGCATTTT	CASSRAYDSNQPQHF
few	TRBV7-2	TRBJ1-6	TRBD1	TGTGCCAGCAGCTTACGGGCAGGGGGCGGATCACCCCTCCACTTT	CASSLRAGGGSPLHF
NA	TRBV7-8	TRBJ2-5	NA	TGTGCCAGCAGCTTGGGGGGGCGGACTGGGTGGGGAGAGACCCAGTACTTC	CASSLGGRTGWGETQYF
few	TRBV18	TRBJ1-1	TRBD1	TGTGCCAGCTCACCGGGACAGTTTGAAGCTTTCTTT	CASSPGQFEAFF
NA	TRBV6-5	TRBJ1-1	TRBD1	TGTGCCAGCAGTTCCCCCCGGACAGGGGGTTCAACTTTCTTT	CASSSPRTGGSTFF
NA	TRBV6-5	TRBJ1-2	NA	TGTGCCAGCAGTTACAGAATAACAGGAGACGGCTATGGCTACACCTTC	CASSYRITGDGYGYTF
once	TRBV25-1	TRBJ1-4	NA	TGTGCCAGCAGGGAGAATGAAAAACTGTTTTTT	CASRENEKLFF
NA	TRBV11-2	TRBJ1-2	NA	TGTACCAGCAGCTACCTGGGGAGTAACTATGGCTACACCTTC	CTSSYLGSNYGYTF
once	TRBV30	TRBJ2-1	NA	TGTGCCTGGAGTGCCCTAATGAGCTCCTACAATGAGCAGTTCTTC	CAWSALMSSYNEQFF
NA	TRBV5-1	TRBJ2-7	TRBD2	TGCGCCAGCAGCCGAACTAGCGGAAGCTCCTACGAGCAGTACTTC	CASSRTSGSSYEQYF
NA	TRBV7-2	TRBJ1-1	NA	TGTGCCAGCAGCCCGACCGGGACTAGACTAATGAACACTGAAGCTTTCTTT	CASSPTGTRLMNTEAFF